This T cell receptor (beta chain) was retrieved from a study of post-analysis software for immune sequencing data. TCR beta cDNA libraries had unique molecular identifiers. Via MiXCR, TCRdb re-called the PCR reads, giving one row per CDR3 protein. Of about half a million distinct CDR3 sequences in the sample, nearly 45% were seen once. A remark on this clonotype: Its antigen is currently unknown.

Germline V gene sequence: CDR1 ENHRY, CDR2 SYGVKD. V gave up 6 bases and J gave up 8 bases, with 16 bases separating them. The CDR3 extends over 13 amino acids. Study conclusions and caveats: Samples from one preparation batch, clustered by F measure, grouped strongly together. Compared with controls, patients had more of about 5 TRBV segments, including TRBV5-6, TRBV5-1 and TRBV20-1.

This TCR was recovered from a girl under 18 with multiple sclerosis. Specimen: blood. This chain connects TRBV10-3 to TRBJ1-2, with D possibly being TRBD1 (5 bases). This chain's CDR3 is CAISLRESGGYTF. CDR3 in DNA: TGTGCCATCAGCCTCAGGGAATCAGGAGGCTACACCTTC.